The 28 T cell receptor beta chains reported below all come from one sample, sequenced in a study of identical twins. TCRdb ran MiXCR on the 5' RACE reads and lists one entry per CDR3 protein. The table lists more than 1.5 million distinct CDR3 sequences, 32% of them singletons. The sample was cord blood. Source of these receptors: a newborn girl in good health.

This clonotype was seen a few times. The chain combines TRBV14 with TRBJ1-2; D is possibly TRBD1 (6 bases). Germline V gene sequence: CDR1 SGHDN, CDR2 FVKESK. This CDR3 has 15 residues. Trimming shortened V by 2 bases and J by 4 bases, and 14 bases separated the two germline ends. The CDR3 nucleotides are TGTGCCAGCAGCCAACGAGGAGGGGGAAGCTATGGCTACACCTTC. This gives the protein CASSQRGGGSYGYTF.

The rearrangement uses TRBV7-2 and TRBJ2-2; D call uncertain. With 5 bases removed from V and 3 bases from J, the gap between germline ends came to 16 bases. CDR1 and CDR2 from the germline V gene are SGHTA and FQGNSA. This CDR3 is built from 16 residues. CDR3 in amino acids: CASSAASRTHTGELFF. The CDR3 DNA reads TGTGCCAGCAGCGCGGCCTCCCGGACCCACACCGGGGAGCTGTTTTTT. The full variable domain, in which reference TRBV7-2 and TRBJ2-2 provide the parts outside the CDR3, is GAGVSQSPSNKVTEKGKDVELRCDPISGHTALYWYRQSLGQGLEFLIYFQGNSAPDKSGLPSDRFSAERTGGSVSTLTIQRTQQEDSAVYLCASSAASRTHTGELFFGEGSRLTVL.

The CDR3 DNA reads TGCGCCAGCAGCCAAGTAAAACTAGCGGGAGATACGCAGTATTTT. Protein: CASSQVKLAGDTQYF. V usage is TRBV4-1 and J usage is TRBJ2-3; 9 nucleotides align to TRBD2. Trimming at V came to 1 base and at J to 5 bases, leaving 4 bases not matched to a gene. This CDR3 region has 15 residues. Per germline, CDR1 MGHRA and CDR2 YSYEKL.

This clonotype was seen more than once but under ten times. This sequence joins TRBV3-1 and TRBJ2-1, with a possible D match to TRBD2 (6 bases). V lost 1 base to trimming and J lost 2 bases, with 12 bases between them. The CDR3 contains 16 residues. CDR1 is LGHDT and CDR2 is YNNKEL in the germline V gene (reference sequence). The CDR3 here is CASSQAFGGAYNEQFF. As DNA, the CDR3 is TGTGCCAGCAGCCAAGCTTTCGGAGGGGCCTACAATGAGCAGTTCTTC.

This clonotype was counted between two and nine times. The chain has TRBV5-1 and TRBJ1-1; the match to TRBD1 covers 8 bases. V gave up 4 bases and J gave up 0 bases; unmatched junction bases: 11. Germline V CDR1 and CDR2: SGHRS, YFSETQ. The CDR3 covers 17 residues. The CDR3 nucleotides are TGCGCCAGCAGCCTCCGGACAGGGATGAGAATGAACACTGAAGCTTTCTTT. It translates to CASSLRTGMRMNTEAFF.

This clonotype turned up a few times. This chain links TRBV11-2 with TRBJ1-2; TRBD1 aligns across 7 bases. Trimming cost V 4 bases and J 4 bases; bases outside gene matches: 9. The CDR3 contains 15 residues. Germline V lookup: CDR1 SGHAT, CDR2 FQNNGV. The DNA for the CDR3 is TGTGCCAGCAGCTCCCCTCAGGGGGGGAGCTATGGCTACACCTTC. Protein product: CASSSPQGGSYGYTF.

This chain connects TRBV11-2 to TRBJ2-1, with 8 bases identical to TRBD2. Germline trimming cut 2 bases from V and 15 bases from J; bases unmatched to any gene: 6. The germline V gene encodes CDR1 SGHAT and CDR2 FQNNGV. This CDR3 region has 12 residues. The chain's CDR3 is CASSLPAGVSFF. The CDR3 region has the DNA TGTGCCAGCAGCTTACCAGCGGGAGTTTCGTTCTTC.

The CDR3 sequence is CASSLPGLVGYNEQFF. CDR3 DNA sequence: TGTGCCAGCAGTTTACCGGGACTAGTAGGCTACAATGAGCAGTTCTTC. V usage is TRBV28 and J usage is TRBJ2-1; 8 bases line up with TRBD2. Germline assignment: CDR1 MDHEN and CDR2 SYDVKM. There are 16 residues in the CDR3. J gave up 3 bases and V 2 bases, and 6 bases lay outside the gene matches.

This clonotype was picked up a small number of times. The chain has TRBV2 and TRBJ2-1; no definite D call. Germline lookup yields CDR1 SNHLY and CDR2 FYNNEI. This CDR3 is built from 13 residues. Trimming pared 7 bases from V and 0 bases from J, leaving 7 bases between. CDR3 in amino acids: CASKKFSYNEQFF. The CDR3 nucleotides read TGTGCCAGCAAGAAATTCTCCTACAATGAGCAGTTCTTC.

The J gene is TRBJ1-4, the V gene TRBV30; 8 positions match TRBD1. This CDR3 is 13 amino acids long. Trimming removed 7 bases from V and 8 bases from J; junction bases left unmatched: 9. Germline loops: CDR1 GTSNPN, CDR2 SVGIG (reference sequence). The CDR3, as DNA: TGTGCCTTGACGACAGGGGCGTCCGAAAAACTGTTTTTT. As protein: CALTTGASEKLFF.

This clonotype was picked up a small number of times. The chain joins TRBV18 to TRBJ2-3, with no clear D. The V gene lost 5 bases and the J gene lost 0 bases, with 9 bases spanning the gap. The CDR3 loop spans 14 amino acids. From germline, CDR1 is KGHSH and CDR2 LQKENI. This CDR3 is CASSTYSSTDTQYF. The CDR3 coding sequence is TGTGCCAGCTCAACCTACAGCAGCACAGATACGCAGTATTTT.

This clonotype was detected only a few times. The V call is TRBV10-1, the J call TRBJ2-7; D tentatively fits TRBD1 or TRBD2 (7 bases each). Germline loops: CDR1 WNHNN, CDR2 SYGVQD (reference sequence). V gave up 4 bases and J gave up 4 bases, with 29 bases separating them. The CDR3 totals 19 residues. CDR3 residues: CASSGTDREAGLNVYEQYF. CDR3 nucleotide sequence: TGCGCCAGCAGTGGGACCGACAGGGAAGCGGGACTAAATGTATACGAGCAGTACTTC.

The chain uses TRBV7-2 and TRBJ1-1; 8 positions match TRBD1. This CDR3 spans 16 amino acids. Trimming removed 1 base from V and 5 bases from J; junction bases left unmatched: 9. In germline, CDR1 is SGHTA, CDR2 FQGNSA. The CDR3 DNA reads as TGTGCCAGCAGCTTAGGACGGGGACAGGCTAAGACTGAAGCTTTCTTT. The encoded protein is CASSLGRGQAKTEAFF.

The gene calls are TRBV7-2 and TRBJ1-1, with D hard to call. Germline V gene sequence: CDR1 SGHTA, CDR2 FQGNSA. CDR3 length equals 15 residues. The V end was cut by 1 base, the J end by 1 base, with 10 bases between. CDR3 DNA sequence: TGTGCCAGCAGCTTAGAGGTCAGAACGAACACTGAAGCTTTCTTT. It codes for CASSLEVRTNTEAFF. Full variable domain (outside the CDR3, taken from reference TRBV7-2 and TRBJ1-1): GAGVSQSPSNKVTEKGKDVELRCDPISGHTALYWYRQSLGQGLEFLIYFQGNSAPDKSGLPSDRFSAERTGGSVSTLTIQRTQQEDSAVYLCASSLEVRTNTEAFFGQGTRLTVV.

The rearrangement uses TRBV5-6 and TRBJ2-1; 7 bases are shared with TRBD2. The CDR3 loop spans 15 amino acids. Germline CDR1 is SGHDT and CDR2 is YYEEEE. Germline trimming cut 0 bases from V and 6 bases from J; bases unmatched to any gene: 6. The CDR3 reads CASSLGRAGPNEQFF. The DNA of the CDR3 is TGTGCCAGCAGCTTGGGACGAGCGGGGCCCAATGAGCAGTTCTTC.

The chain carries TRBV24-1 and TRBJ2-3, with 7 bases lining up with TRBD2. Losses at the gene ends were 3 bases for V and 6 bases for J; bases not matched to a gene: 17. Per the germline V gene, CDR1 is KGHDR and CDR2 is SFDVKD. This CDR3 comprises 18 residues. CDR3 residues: CATSDPLTSGINEDTQYF. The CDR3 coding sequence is TGTGCCACCAGTGATCCACTCACGAGCGGGATTAATGAGGATACGCAGTATTTT.

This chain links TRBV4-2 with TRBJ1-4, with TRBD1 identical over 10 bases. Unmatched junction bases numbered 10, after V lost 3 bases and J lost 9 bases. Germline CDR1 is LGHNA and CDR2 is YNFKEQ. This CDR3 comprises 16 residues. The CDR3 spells CASSQGAGTGEKKLFF. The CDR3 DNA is TGTGCCAGCAGCCAGGGAGCAGGGACAGGGGAGAAAAAACTGTTTTTT.

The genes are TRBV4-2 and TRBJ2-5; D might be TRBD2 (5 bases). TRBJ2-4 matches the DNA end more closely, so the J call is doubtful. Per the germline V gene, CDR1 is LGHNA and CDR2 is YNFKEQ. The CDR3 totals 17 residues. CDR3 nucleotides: TGTGCCAGCAGCCAAAGAAGGCTAGCTGAAGCCAAAAACATTCAGTACTTC. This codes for CASSQRRLAEAKNIQYF.

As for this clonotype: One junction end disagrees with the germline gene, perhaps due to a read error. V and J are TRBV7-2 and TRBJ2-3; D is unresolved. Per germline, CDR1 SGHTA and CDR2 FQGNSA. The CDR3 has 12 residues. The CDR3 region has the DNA TGTGCCAGCACCCACGGCCCAGATGCGCAGTATTTT. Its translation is CASTHGPDAQYF.

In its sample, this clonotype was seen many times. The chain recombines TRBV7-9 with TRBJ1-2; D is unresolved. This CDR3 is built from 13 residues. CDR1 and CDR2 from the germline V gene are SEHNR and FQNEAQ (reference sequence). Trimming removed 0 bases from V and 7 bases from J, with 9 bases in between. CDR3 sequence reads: CASSLAGSIGYTF. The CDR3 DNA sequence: TGTGCCAGCAGCTTAGCCGGCTCTATTGGCTACACCTTC.

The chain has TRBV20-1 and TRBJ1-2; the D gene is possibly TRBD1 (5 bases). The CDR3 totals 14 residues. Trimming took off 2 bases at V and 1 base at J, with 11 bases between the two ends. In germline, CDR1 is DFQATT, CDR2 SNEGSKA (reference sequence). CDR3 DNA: TGCAGTGCTAGATCAGGGAAGGGTAACTATGGCTACACCTTC. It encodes CSARSGKGNYGYTF.

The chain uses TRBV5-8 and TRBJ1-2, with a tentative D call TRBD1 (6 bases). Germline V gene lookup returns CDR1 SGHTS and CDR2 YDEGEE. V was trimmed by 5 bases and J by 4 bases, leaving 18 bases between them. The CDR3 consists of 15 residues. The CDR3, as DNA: TGTGCCAGCAGGAATCTCAGGGGAATCGGCTATGGCTACACCTTC. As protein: CASRNLRGIGYGYTF.

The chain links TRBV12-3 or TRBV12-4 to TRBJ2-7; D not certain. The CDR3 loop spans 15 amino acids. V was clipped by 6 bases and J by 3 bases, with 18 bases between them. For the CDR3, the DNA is TGTGCCAGCAGCCCCCGAAAGGAAAGGTTCTACGAGCAGTACTTC. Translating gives CASSPRKERFYEQYF.

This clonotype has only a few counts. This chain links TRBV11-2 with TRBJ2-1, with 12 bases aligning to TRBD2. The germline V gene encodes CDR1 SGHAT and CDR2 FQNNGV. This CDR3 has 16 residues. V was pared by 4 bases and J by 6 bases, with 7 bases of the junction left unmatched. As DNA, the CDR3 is TGTGCCAGCAGCTCAACTAGCGGGAGGACTCGCAATGAGCAGTTCTTC. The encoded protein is CASSSTSGRTRNEQFF.

The CDR3 reads CASSYSMGTGNTIYF. The CDR3 nucleotides are TGCGCCAGCAGCTACTCAATGGGTACTGGAAACACCATATATTTT. The V call is TRBV5-1, the J call TRBJ1-3; unclear D gene. Germline-derived CDR1 and CDR2 are SGHRS and YFSETQ. This CDR3 spans 15 amino acids. V gave up 3 bases and J gave up 2 bases, with 12 bases separating them.

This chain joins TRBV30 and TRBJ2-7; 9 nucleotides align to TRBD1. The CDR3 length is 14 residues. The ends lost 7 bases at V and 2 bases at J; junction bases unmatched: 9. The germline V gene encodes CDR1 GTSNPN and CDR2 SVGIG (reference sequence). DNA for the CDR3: TGTGCCTACGCACAGGGGGCCCACCCCTACGAGCAGTACTTC. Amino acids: CAYAQGAHPYEQYF. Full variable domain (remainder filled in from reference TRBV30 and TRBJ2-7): SQTIHQWPATLVQPVGSPLSLECTVEGTSNPNLYWYRQAAGRGLQLLFYSVGIGQISSEVPQNLSASRPQDRQFILSSKKLLLSDSGFYLCAYAQGAHPYEQYFGPGTRLTVT.

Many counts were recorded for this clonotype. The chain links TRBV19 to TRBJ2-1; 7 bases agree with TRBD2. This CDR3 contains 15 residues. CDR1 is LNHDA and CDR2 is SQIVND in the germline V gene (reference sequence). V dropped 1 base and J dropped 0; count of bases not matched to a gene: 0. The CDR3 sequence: CASSIGTSSYNEQFF. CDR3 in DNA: TGTGCCAGTAGTATAGGGACTAGCTCCTACAATGAGCAGTTCTTC. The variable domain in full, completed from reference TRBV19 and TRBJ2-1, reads DGGITQSPKYLFRKEGQNVTLSCEQNLNHDAMYWYRQDPGQGLRLIYYSQIVNDFQKGDIAEGYSVSREKKESFPLTVTSAQKNPTAFYLCASSIGTSSYNEQFFGPGTRLTVL.

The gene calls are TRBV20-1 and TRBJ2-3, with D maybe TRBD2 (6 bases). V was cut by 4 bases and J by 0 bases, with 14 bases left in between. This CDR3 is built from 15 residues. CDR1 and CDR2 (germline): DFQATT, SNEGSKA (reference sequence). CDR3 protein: CSATRTGTSTDTQYF. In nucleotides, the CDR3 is TGCAGTGCTACTCGGACCGGGACTAGCACAGATACGCAGTATTTT.